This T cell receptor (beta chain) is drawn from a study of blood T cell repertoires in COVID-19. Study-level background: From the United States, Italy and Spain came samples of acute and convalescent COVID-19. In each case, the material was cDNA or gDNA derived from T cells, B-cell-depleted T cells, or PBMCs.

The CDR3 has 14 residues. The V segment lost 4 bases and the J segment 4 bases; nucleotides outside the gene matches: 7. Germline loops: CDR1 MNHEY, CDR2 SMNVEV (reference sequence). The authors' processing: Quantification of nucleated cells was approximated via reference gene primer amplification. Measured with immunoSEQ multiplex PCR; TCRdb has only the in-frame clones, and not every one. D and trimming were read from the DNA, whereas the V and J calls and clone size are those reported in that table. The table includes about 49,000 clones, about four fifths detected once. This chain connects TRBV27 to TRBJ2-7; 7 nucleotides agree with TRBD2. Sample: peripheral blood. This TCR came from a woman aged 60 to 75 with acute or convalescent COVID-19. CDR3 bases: TGTGCCAGCAGTTCTTTGCGGGAGTCGTACGAGCAGTACTTC. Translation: CASSSLRESYEQYF.